The T cell receptor (beta chain) under discussion was sequenced for a study of tumor and adjacent non-tumor tissue in lung cancer. RNA was extracted from bulk tissue without any cell sorting. Note on this clonotype: One end of the junction varies from germline; a read error may be responsible.

Three rounds of nested PCR, following a modified ARM-PCR protocol, produced the TCRbeta library. TCRdb re-called the multiplex PCR reads with MiXCR, one entry per CDR3 protein. In the table there are about 80,000 distinct CDR3 sequences, just under 75% of which are singletons. The sequence came from a woman aged 40 to 50 with non-small cell lung cancer. Material for sequencing was lung tumor tissue.

The CDR3 bases are TGTGCCAGGAGTTACTCCCCTTGGGGGGGCTACACCTTC. This sequence encodes CARSYSPWGGYTF. This chain uses TRBV6-5 with TRBJ1-2, with D tentatively TRBD1 (5 bases). Germline V lookup: CDR1 MNHEY, CDR2 SVGAGI. The CDR3 spans 13 residues.